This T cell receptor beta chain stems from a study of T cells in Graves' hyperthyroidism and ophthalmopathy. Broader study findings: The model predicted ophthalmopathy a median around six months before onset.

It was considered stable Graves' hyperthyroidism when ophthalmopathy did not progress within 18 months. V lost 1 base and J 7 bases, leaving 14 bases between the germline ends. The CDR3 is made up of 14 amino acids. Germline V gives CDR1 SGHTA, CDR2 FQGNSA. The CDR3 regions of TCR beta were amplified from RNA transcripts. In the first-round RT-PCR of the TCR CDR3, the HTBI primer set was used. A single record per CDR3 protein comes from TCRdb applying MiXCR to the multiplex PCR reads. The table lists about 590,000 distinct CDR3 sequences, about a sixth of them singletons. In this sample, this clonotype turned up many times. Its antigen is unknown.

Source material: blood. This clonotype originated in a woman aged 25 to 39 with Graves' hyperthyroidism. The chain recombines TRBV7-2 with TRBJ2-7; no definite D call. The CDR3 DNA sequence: TGTGCCAGCAGCTTAGACGCCTCGATAACGGAGCAGTACTTC. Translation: CASSLDASITEQYF.